This TCR beta chain was recorded in a study of blood T cell repertoires in COVID-19. Study-wide context: Sources were T cells, B-cell-depleted T cells, or PBMCs; the material itself was cDNA or gDNA.

Original handling: Amplification of reference gene primers was used by the study to estimate nucleated cell counts. TCRdb's copy holds only in-frame clones and misses some; the assay was immunoSEQ multiplex PCR. The DNA was the basis for D and trimming; V, J and clone size are from that table. Altogether about 190,000 clones are present, less than 80% being singletons, with the ten largest covering approximately 12%. The CDR3 has 13 residues. Trimming took 8 bases from V and 5 from J, leaving 12 bases between them. This TCR derives from a man aged 50 or older who had recovered from COVID-19. Sequencing input: peripheral blood. This chain joins TRBV12-3 or TRBV12-4 and TRBJ2-2; possibly TRBD2 for D (5 bases). The CDR3 is CASGDSGTGELFF. CDR3 DNA: TGTGCCAGCGGTGATTCGGGGACCGGGGAGCTGTTTTTT.